This entry is about one TCR beta chain. Its target is not known. Using immunoSEQ multiplex PCR, the repertoire was profiled, and TCRdb retains in-frame clones only, with some absent. This sample yields 200,000 to 250,000 clones, of which 85% to 90% are seen a single time; about 11% belongs to the top ten. The data are from a study of Ad26.COV2.S vaccination and SARS-CoV-2 variants. The treatment denotes: some 19 received Ad26.COV2.S at low or high dose, single or two shots; 5 received placebo; per-sample allocation not given. Day 63 following the first vaccine or placebo injection was when the samples were taken. Study-wide results and caveats: Vaccinees reportedly had broad spike-specific CD8+ and CD4+ T cell responses. The analyses of TCR breadth and depth may have understated the size of total T cell responses.

The germline gives CDR1 LNHDA, CDR2 SQIVND (reference sequence). Trimming at V came to 7 bases and at J to 1 base, leaving 8 bases not matched to a gene. This CDR3 is built from 15 residues. The receptor was isolated from a person aged 18-65 years who received the Ad26.COV2.S COVID-19 vaccine or a placebo. Sequenced material: peripheral blood, taken in a trial of Ad26.COV2.S vaccine versus placebo. The chain recombines TRBV19 with TRBJ1-1; TRBD1 agrees at 8 bases. CDR3: CASNVRGQGNTEAFF. CDR3 DNA sequence: TGTGCCAGTAATGTCAGGGGGCAGGGGAACACTGAAGCTTTCTTT.